The 14 T cell receptor beta chains below come from one sample, sequenced in a study of T cells after yellow fever vaccination. TCRdb processed the 5' RACE reads anew with MiXCR; each CDR3 protein has one entry. Of approximately 300,000 distinct CDR3 sequences in the sample, approximately 7% were seen once. The source was PBMCs, collected around 45 days after the first yellow fever vaccination. Receptor source: a man younger than 35 who received the YFV17D yellow fever vaccine.

This clonotype was counted at least ten times. The rearrangement links TRBV20-1 to TRBJ2-7; a possible D gene is TRBD1 (6 bases). V shed 5 bases and J shed 3 bases, with 11 bases lying between them. The germline gives CDR1 DFQATT, CDR2 SNEGSKA (reference sequence). The CDR3 spans 12 residues. In DNA form, the CDR3 reads TGCAGTGCTTTCTCAGGGGTCTACGAGCAGTACGTC. Translating it yields CSAFSGVYEQYV.

There are a few counts of this clonotype. This chain links TRBV10-3 with TRBJ1-2; 7 bases are shared with TRBD1. From germline, CDR1 is ENHRY and CDR2 SYGVKD. The V gene end was trimmed by 0 bases and the J gene end by 2 bases; junction bases not matched to a gene: 3. There are 15 residues in the CDR3. In DNA, the CDR3 is TGTGCCATCAGTGAGTCAGTACAGGGGAACTATGGCTACACCTTC. This translates into CAISESVQGNYGYTF.

Only a few counts were recorded for this clonotype. This sequence joins TRBV4-2 and TRBJ2-7; 10 nucleotides line up with TRBD1. CDR1 is LGHNA and CDR2 is YNFKEQ in the germline V gene. V trimming: 2 bases; J trimming: 4 bases; junction bases outside the gene matches: 11. The CDR3 covers 17 residues. The CDR3 reads CASSQNPPGQGRYEQYF. Written as DNA, the CDR3 is TGTGCCAGCAGCCAAAATCCACCGGGACAGGGGAGGTACGAGCAGTACTTC.

This clonotype was counted between two and nine times. V gene TRBV10-3 combines with J gene TRBJ1-1; tentative D call: TRBD1 (5 bases). CDR3 length equals 12 residues. Trimming took 10 bases from V and 1 from J, leaving 10 bases between them. Germline CDR1 ENHRY, CDR2 SYGVKD. CDR3 sequence reads: CATRGGNTEAFF. As DNA, the CDR3 is TGTGCCACGCGCGGGGGGAACACTGAAGCTTTCTTT.

This clonotype was counted ten times or more. This chain links TRBV7-6 with TRBJ2-5; D is undetermined. Germline V gene data show CDR1 as SGHVS and CDR2 as FNYEAQ. The CDR3 consists of 13 residues. Trimming left V 2 bases short and J 5 bases short, with 9 bases between. CDR3 loop: CASSLRDVETQYF. The CDR3 nucleotides are TGTGCCAGCAGCTTAAGGGATGTCGAGACCCAGTACTTC.

This clonotype was counted at least ten times. V and J are TRBV5-1 and TRBJ1-2; unclear D gene. Trimming cost V 4 bases and J 4 bases, with 11 bases left between them. Germline values: CDR1 SGHRS, CDR2 YFSETQ. The CDR3 extends over 13 amino acids. CDR3 amino acids: CASSTESSYGYTF. In DNA form, the CDR3 reads TGCGCCAGCAGCACGGAGTCGTCCTATGGCTACACCTTC. Looking up the rest from reference TRBV5-1 and TRBJ1-2 gives the full variable domain: KAGVTQTPRYLIKTRGQQVTLSCSPISGHRSVSWYQQTPGQGLQFLFEYFSETQRNKGNFPGRFSGRQFSNSRSEMNVSTLELGDSALYLCASSTESSYGYTFGSGTRLTVV.

This sequence joins TRBV5-1 and TRBJ2-5, with D perhaps matching TRBD2 (6 bases). Per germline, CDR1 SGHRS and CDR2 YFSETQ. V lost 4 bases and J 5 bases, leaving 18 bases between the germline ends. The CDR3 has 15 residues. CDR3 residues: CASSGMNLRGETQYF. DNA for the CDR3: TGCGCCAGCAGCGGAATGAACCTACGGGGGGAGACCCAGTACTTC.

This clonotype turned up a few times. The conserved phenylalanine or tryptophan normally closing the CDR3 is absent here, so this likely arose from a read error. This chain uses TRBV29-1 with TRBJ2-7, with a tentative D call TRBD2 (6 bases). Trimming pared 4 bases from V and 2 bases from J, leaving 12 bases between. Germline CDR1 reads SQVTM; CDR2 reads ANQGSEA. This CDR3 region has 13 residues. CDR3 protein: CSVVLASTYEQYL. In DNA form, the CDR3 reads TGCAGCGTTGTGCTAGCGTCGACCTACGAGCAGTACCTC.

This clonotype has a handful of counts. The rearrangement joins TRBV5-1 to TRBJ2-2; D is possibly TRBD1 (6 bases). V lost 4 bases and J lost 7, with 11 bases in between. The CDR3 covers 13 residues. Germline loops: CDR1 SGHRS, CDR2 YFSETQ. CDR3 sequence reads: CASSLQGGGELFF. The CDR3 DNA follows: TGCGCCAGCAGCCTACAAGGGGGCGGGGAGCTGTTTTTT.

The rearrangement links TRBV2 to TRBJ2-3, with D perhaps TRBD1 (6 bases). This CDR3 spans 15 amino acids. The germline CDR1 and CDR2 sequences are SNHLY and FYNNEI. V lost 2 bases, J lost 3 bases, and 12 bases lay in between. In DNA form, the CDR3 reads TGTGCCAGCAGTGAAATCACAGGGAGTACAGATACGCAGTATTTT. As protein: CASSEITGSTDTQYF.

There are a few counts of this clonotype. The genes are TRBV30 and TRBJ2-3, with D hard to call. V lost 0 bases, J lost 9 bases, and 10 bases lay in between. Germline V lookup: CDR1 GTSNPN, CDR2 SVGIG (reference sequence). The CDR3 has 12 amino acids. The CDR3 DNA sequence: TGTGCCTGGAGTGTACGGAGAGACACGCAGTATTTT. Encoded protein: CAWSVRRDTQYF.

The chain joins TRBV15 to TRBJ2-3; no definite D call. The CDR3 has 15 amino acids. CDR1 and CDR2 from the germline V gene are LNHNV and YYDKDF (reference sequence). The CDR3 bases are TGTGACACAACCCAAGGCAGATCTAGCACAGATACGCAGTATTTT. The encoded protein is CDTTQGRSSTDTQYF.

The chain couples TRBV6-1 to TRBJ2-7; D remains unclear. Germline loops: CDR1 MNHNS, CDR2 SASEGT. Trimming removed 8 bases at V and 3 bases at J, with 17 bases between. The CDR3 covers 14 residues. Written as DNA, the CDR3 is TGTGCCAGCTCGGCAGCCGGACCGGGCTACGAGCAGTACGTC. This codes for CASSAAGPGYEQYV.

This clonotype has only a few counts. The rearrangement links TRBV18 to TRBJ1-4; a weak D match, TRBD1 (6 bases). The CDR3 consists of 15 residues. CDR1 and CDR2 from the germline V gene are KGHSH and LQKENI. Trimming removed 6 bases from V and 5 bases from J, with 16 bases in between. The CDR3 here is CASSSNGGENEKLFF. CDR3 DNA: TGTGCCAGCTCCTCGAACGGGGGCGAAAATGAAAAACTGTTTTTT.